The present TCR beta chain was sequenced within a study of shared clonotypes between healthy human individuals. Study processing details: Junction-only sequences without quality scores were provided by ImmunoSEQ, so filtering was different. TCRdb's table, derived via immunoSEQ multiplex PCR, lists solely in-frame clones and lacks some. The DNA was the basis for D and trimming; V, J and clone size are from that table. The sample carries approximately 1.1 million clones, about 80% recorded once. Germline trimming cut 4 bases from V and 4 bases from J; bases unmatched to any gene: 8. Looked up from germline, CDR1 is LGHNA and CDR2 is YNFKEQ. CDR3 length equals 17 residues.

The V gene is TRBV4-2, the J gene TRBJ2-3; 13 bases are shared with TRBD2. Sample: memory CD4+ T cells from PBMCs. Subset defined: CD45RA-negative fraction. The sequence was collected from a man aged 18 to 35 in good health. Some clones in this sample may be carry-over from other donors' samples. The CDR3 sequence: CASSPGLAGFGSDTQYF. DNA for the CDR3: TGTGCCAGCAGCCCGGGACTAGCGGGATTTGGGTCAGATACGCAGTATTTT.